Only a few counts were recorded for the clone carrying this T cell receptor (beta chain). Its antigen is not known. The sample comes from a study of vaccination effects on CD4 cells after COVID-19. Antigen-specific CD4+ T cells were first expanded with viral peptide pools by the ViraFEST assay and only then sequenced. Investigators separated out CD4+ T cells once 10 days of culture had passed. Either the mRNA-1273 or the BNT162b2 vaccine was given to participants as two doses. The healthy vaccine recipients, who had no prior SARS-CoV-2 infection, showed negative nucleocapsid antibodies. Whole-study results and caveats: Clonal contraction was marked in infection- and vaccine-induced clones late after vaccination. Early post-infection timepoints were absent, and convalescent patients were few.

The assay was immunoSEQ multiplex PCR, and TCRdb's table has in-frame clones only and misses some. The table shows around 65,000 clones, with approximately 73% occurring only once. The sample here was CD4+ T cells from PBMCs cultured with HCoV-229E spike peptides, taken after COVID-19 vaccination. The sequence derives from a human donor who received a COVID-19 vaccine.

The CDR3 protein is CASSVAFGTGGAENTEAFF. DNA for the CDR3: TGTGCCAGCAGCGTAGCTTTTGGGACAGGGGGCGCGGAGAACACTGAAGCTTTCTTT. The chain joins TRBV9 to TRBJ1-1; 12 bases agree with TRBD1. After removal of 0 bases from V and 1 base from J, the junction contained 10 bases not matched to a gene. CDR3 size: 19 residues. CDR1 is SGDLS and CDR2 is YYNGEE in the germline V gene.